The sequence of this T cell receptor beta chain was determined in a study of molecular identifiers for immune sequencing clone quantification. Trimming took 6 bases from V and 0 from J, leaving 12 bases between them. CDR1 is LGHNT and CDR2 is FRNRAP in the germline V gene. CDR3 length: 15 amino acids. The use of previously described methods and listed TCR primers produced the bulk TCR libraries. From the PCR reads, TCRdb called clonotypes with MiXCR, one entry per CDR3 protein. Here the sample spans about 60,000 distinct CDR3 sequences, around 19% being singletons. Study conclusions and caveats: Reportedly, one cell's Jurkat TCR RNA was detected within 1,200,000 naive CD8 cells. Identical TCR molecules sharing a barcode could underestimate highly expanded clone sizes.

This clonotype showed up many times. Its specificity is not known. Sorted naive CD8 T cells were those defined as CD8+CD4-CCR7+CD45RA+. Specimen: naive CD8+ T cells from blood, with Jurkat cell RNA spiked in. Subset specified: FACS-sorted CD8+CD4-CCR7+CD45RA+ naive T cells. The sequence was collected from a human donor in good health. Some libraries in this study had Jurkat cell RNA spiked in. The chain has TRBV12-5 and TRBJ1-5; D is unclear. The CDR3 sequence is CASGSDLYSNQPQHF. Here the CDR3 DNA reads TGTGCTAGTGGCTCCGACCTATATAGCAATCAGCCCCAGCATTTT.